This is a list of T cell receptor beta chains from one sample in a study of blood T cell repertoires in COVID-19. Measured with immunoSEQ multiplex PCR; TCRdb has only the in-frame clones, and not every one. The sample records around 250,000 clones, around 86% being singletons. Specimen: PBMCs or T cells enriched from blood (not recorded which). These receptors were obtained from a woman between 50 and 59 years old who had recovered from COVID-19. Both conserved end residues are part of each CDR3. Each record gives: clone size, V gene, CDR3 length, J gene, D gene, CDR3 protein, CDR3 DNA. A D gene is named only where the DNA matches it firmly. Rows give clone size only sometimes, using once, few, many, or a class for an expanded clone.

.	TRBV19	16	TRBJ2-5	TRBD1	CASSIFSGTGTETQYF	TGTGCCAGTAGTATCTTCTCCGGGACAGGGACCGAGACCCAGTACTTC
few	TRBV4-2	14	TRBJ2-1	.	CASSHNGADNEQFF	TGTGCCAGCAGCCACAATGGGGCAGACAATGAGCAGTTCTTC
.	TRBV4-1	16	TRBJ2-1	.	CASSQRQSSSYNEQFF	TGCGCCAGCAGCCAGAGACAGTCCAGCTCCTACAATGAGCAGTTCTTC
.	TRBV28	13	TRBJ2-7	.	CASLTQGSYEQYF	TGTGCCAGCCTGACGCAGGGCTCCTACGAGCAGTACTTC
.	TRBV5-6	16	TRBJ1-5	TRBD1	CASSRGTDYSNQPQHF	TGTGCCAGCAGCAGAGGGACAGATTATAGCAATCAGCCCCAGCATTTT
.	TRBV19	13	TRBJ1-2	.	CASSIEAGYGYTF	TGTGCCAGTAGTATCGAAGCTGGCTATGGCTACACCTTC
few	TRBV30	15	TRBJ2-6	.	CAWRWGPSGANVLTF	TGTGCCTGGAGGTGGGGGCCCTCTGGGGCCAACGTCCTGACTTTC
once	TRBV16	18	TRBJ1-2	.	CASSRDSGGSLFLNGYTF	TGTGCCAGCAGCCGAGACAGCGGGGGCAGTCTTTTTCTTAATGGCTACACCTTC
.	TRBV6-1	15	TRBJ2-1	.	CASSENLSSYNEQFF	TGTGCCAGCAGTGAGAACTTAAGCTCCTACAATGAGCAGTTCTTC
.	TRBV6-2/TRBV6-3	12	TRBJ2-7	.	CASSPLPYEQYF	TGTGCCAGCAGCCCCCTCCCGTACGAGCAGTACTTC
.	TRBV30	15	TRBJ1-5	.	CAWSVITRANQPQHF	TGTGCCTGGAGTGTAATCACCAGGGCCAATCAGCCCCAGCATTTT
once	TRBV13	15	TRBJ2-1	TRBD2	CASSSLADSYNEQFF	TGTGCCAGCAGCTCCCTAGCGGATTCCTACAATGAGCAGTTCTTC
.	TRBV6-1	18	TRBJ2-2	.	CASSESAQGTLNTGELFF	TGTGCCAGCAGTGAATCCGCGCAGGGGACACTGAACACCGGGGAGCTGTTTTTT
few	TRBV9	14	TRBJ2-3	.	CASTPGSAADTQYF	TGTGCCAGCACCCCGGGGTCGGCGGCAGATACGCAGTATTTT
.	TRBV15	14	TRBJ1-5	.	CATSRDGAISAQHF	TGTGCCACCAGCAGAGATGGGGCCATCTCGGCCCAGCATTTT
.	TRBV6-5	15	TRBJ1-4	.	CASSYDPTGNEKLFF	TGTGCCAGCAGTTACGACCCCACAGGGAATGAAAAACTGTTTTTT
.	TRBV7-9	15	TRBJ2-1	TRBD1	CASSSPGQQYNEQFF	TGTGCCAGCAGCTCGCCGGGACAGCAATACAATGAGCAGTTCTTC
.	TRBV27	15	TRBJ2-1	.	CASSLTRGSYNEQFF	TGTGCCAGCAGTTTAACCCGGGGCTCCTACAATGAGCAGTTCTTC
.	TRBV14	14	TRBJ2-7	.	CASSQDPGSYEQYF	TGTGCCAGCAGCCAAGATCCAGGGTCCTACGAGCAGTACTTC
.	TRBV9	14	TRBJ2-1	TRBD1	CASSKTGTVNEQFF	TGTGCCAGCAGCAAAACCGGGACAGTCAATGAGCAGTTCTTC
.	TRBV18	15	TRBJ2-2	TRBD1	CASSRTGASAGELFF	TGTGCCAGCTCACGGACAGGAGCAAGCGCCGGGGAGCTGTTTTTT
.	TRBV4-1	18	TRBJ2-3	.	CASSQERNTGEATDTQYF	TGCGCCAGCAGCCAAGAAAGAAATACAGGGGAGGCTACAGATACGCAGTATTTT
.	TRBV18	16	TRBJ2-7	TRBD2	CASSRGTSGRVYEQYF	TGTGCCAGCTCACGAGGGACTAGCGGGAGGGTCTACGAGCAGTACTTC
many	TRBV7-2	13	TRBJ2-1	.	CASSSIEGGEQFF	TGTGCCAGCAGCTCAATAGAGGGAGGTGAGCAGTTCTTC
.	TRBV28	13	TRBJ1-2	TRBD1	CASRAGTDYGYTF	TGTGCCAGCAGGGCCGGGACAGACTATGGCTACACCTTC
.	TRBV5-1	15	TRBJ2-3	TRBD2	CASSLVAGAADTQYF	TGCGCCAGCAGCTTGGTTGCGGGAGCCGCAGATACGCAGTATTTT
.	TRBV18	12	TRBJ1-1	TRBD1	CASSPGTVEAFF	TGTGCCAGCTCACCCGGGACAGTTGAAGCTTTCTTT
.	TRBV15	19	TRBJ2-3	.	CATSSSHQGLTPIQDTQYF	TGTGCCACCAGCTCCTCCCATCAGGGGCTTACCCCGATCCAAGATACGCAGTATTTT
.	TRBV19	12	TRBJ1-2	.	CASSISPGGYTF	TGTGCCAGTAGTATTTCGCCCGGTGGCTACACCTTC
.	TRBV7-6	14	TRBJ2-1	TRBD2	CASSQRAGGNEQFF	TGTGCCAGCAGCCAACGGGCGGGAGGCAATGAGCAGTTCTTC
.	TRBV16	14	TRBJ1-1	.	CASRIGQGNTEAFF	TGTGCCAGCAGGATAGGGCAGGGGAACACTGAAGCTTTCTTT
few	TRBV28	15	TRBJ1-1	TRBD1	CASNPLDRVWTEAFF	TGTGCCAGCAATCCGTTAGACAGGGTTTGGACTGAAGCTTTCTTT
.	TRBV7-2	15	TRBJ2-7	.	CASSLVGSTHYEQYF	TGTGCCAGCAGCTTAGTTGGCTCCACACACTACGAGCAGTACTTC
.	TRBV25-1	12	TRBJ1-2	.	CASSVADYGYTF	TGTGCCAGCAGTGTGGCGGATTATGGCTACACCTTC
.	TRBV9	15	TRBJ2-3	TRBD2	CASSVREAGADTQYF	TGTGCCAGCAGCGTGCGGGAGGCCGGCGCAGATACGCAGTATTTT
.	TRBV27	14	TRBJ1-2	TRBD1	CASSFTQGALGYTF	TGTGCCAGCAGTTTCACGCAGGGGGCTTTAGGCTACACCTTC
.	TRBV19	16	TRBJ2-2	TRBD2	CASSPGTSRNTGELFF	TGTGCCAGTAGTCCAGGGACTAGCAGGAACACCGGGGAGCTGTTTTTT
.	TRBV19	14	TRBJ2-2	.	CAISRQWNTGELFF	TGTGCCATTAGTAGACAGTGGAACACCGGGGAGCTGTTTTTT
once	TRBV12-3/TRBV12-4	13	TRBJ1-1	TRBD1	CASSSGQGNEAFF	TGTGCCAGCAGTTCAGGACAGGGAAATGAAGCTTTCTTT
few	TRBV25-1	15	TRBJ2-2	.	CASSEYARGVGELFF	TGTGCCAGCAGTGAATATGCCAGGGGGGTCGGGGAGCTGTTTTTT
.	TRBV28	17	TRBJ1-1	TRBD1	CASSLPEGQGVNTEAFF	TGTGCCAGCAGTTTACCGGAGGGACAGGGGGTGAACACTGAAGCTTTCTTT
.	TRBV28	16	TRBJ2-7	.	CASSLSDGNPGGEQYF	TGTGCCAGCAGTTTATCAGACGGAAACCCAGGGGGGGAGCAGTACTTC
.	TRBV29-1	14	TRBJ2-3	TRBD2	CSVESSGITDTQYF	TGCAGCGTTGAATCTAGCGGGATCACAGATACGCAGTATTTT
.	TRBV9	15	TRBJ2-3	.	CASSVGGGGTDTQYF	TGTGCCAGCAGCGTAGGAGGCGGAGGGACAGATACGCAGTATTTT
once	TRBV4-3	17	TRBJ2-2	TRBD2	CASSLESLSGSAGELFF	TGCGCCAGCAGCCTAGAATCCCTAAGCGGGAGTGCCGGGGAGCTGTTTTTT
once	TRBV7-2	14	TRBJ1-1	.	CASSLVQGYTEAFF	TGTGCCAGCAGCTTAGTCCAGGGTTACACTGAAGCTTTCTTT
.	TRBV6-4	14	TRBJ1-6	TRBD1	CASSDSQGASPLHF	TGTGCCAGCAGTGACTCCCAGGGGGCTTCACCCCTCCACTTT
.	TRBV30	16	TRBJ1-6	.	CAWSQSGGVGNSPLHF	TGTGCCTGGAGTCAAAGTGGCGGGGTGGGTAATTCACCCCTCCACTTT
.	TRBV6-5	14	TRBJ1-4	.	CASSKTRVGEKLFF	TGTGCCAGCAGTAAGACCAGGGTCGGAGAAAAACTGTTTTTT
.	TRBV9	14	TRBJ2-1	TRBD2	CASSTRLAGTEQFF	TGTGCCAGCAGCACCAGACTAGCGGGTACTGAGCAGTTCTTC
.	TRBV30	15	TRBJ2-7	.	CAWNFAGSISYEQYF	TGTGCCTGGAATTTCGCGGGATCGATATCCTACGAGCAGTACTTC
.	TRBV3-1/TRBV3-2	15	TRBJ2-1	.	CASSQEASRTNEQFF	TGTGCCAGCAGCCAAGAGGCTAGCCGGACCAATGAGCAGTTCTTC
.	TRBV9	17	TRBJ2-1	TRBD1	CASSPRDRGHLGNEQFF	TGTGCCAGCAGCCCTCGGGACAGGGGGCACTTGGGCAATGAGCAGTTCTTC